The T cell receptor beta chain under discussion was sequenced for a study of CD4 T cells in relation to SARS-CoV-2 and coronaviruses. Overall study results and limits: Crossreactivity was assessed only for spike protein, not other viral proteins. In roughly 61% of donors, memory CD4+ clonotypes crossrecognized SARS-CoV-2 and at least one common cold coronavirus spike.

Cryopreserved PBMCs were CD4-enriched, then split into naive and memory cells. For 10 days, roughly 10^5 sorted CD4+ cells grew with T cell-depleted PBMCs and CEF. CDR3 length: 14 amino acids. CDR1 SQVTM and CDR2 ANQGSEA come from the germline V gene. With 4 bases clipped from V and 0 bases from J, the junction kept 2 bases outside the gene matches. Repertoires were generated with immunoSEQ multiplex PCR, while TCRdb's copy carries only in-frame clones and drops some. Among tens of thousands of clones, 82% were seen once, and the ten largest hold more than 3.5%. To note about this clone: The antigen is unknown.

The sample was naive CD4+ T cells from PBMCs, cultured in vitro. As for subset: naive CD4+ T cells isolated by negative enrichment. The chain uses TRBV29-1 and TRBJ2-1, with 8 bases matching TRBD2. The sequence was collected from an adult with COVID-19. CDR3 DNA: TGCAGCGTTGCTGCGGGAGGCTCCTACAATGAGCAGTTCTTC. It yields the protein CSVAAGGSYNEQFF.